This T cell receptor beta chain was sequenced during a study of blood T cells in healthy people across ages. This clonotype was observed a few times. Next came a second PCR, run for roughly 6 to 11 cycles, which used a sample-barcoded 5' primer along with a J-beta primer mix. From the 5' RACE reads, TCRdb called clonotypes with MiXCR, one entry per CDR3 protein. The sample carries hundreds of thousands of distinct CDR3 sequences, 25% to 30% recorded once. V dropped 2 bases and J dropped 0 bases, with 4 bases sitting between them. From germline, CDR1 is MNHEY and CDR2 SVGEGT. The CDR3 consists of 13 residues.

The chain has TRBV6-2 or TRBV6-3 and TRBJ1-1; D uncertain. The sample consisted of blood. This clonotype was obtained from a woman of 80 years or more in good health. CDR3 in DNA: TGTGCCAGCAGTTACCCGATGAACACTGAAGCTTTCTTT. This translates into CASSYPMNTEAFF.